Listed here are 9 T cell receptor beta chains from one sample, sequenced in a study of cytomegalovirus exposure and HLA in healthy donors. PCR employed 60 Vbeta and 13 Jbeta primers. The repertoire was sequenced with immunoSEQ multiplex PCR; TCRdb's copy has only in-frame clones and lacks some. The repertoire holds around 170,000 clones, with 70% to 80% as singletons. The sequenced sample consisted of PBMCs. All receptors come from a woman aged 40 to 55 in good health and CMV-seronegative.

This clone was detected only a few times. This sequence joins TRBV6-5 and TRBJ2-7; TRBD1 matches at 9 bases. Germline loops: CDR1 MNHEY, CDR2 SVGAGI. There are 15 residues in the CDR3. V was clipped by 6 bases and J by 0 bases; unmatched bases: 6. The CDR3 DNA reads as TGTGCCAGCAGCTACACAGGGGGCGACTCCTACGAGCAGTACTTC. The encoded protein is CASSYTGGDSYEQYF.

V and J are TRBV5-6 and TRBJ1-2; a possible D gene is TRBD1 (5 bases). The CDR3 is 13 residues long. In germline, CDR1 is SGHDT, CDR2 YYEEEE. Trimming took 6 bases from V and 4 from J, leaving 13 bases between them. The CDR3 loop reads CASIITGSYGYTF. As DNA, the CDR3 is TGTGCCAGCATCATCACAGGTTCCTATGGCTACACCTTC.

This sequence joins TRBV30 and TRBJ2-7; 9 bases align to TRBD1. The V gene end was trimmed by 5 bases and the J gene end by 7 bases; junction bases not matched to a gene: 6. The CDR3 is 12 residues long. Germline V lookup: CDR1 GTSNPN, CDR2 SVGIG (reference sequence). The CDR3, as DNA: TGTGCCTGGGGGACAGGGACGGGGGAGCAGTACTTC. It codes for CAWGTGTGEQYF.

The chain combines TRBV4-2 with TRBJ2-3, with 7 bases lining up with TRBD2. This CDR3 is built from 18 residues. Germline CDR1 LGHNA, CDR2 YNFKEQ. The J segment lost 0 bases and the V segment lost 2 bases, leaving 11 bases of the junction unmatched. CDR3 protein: CASSQFRRESSSTDTQYF. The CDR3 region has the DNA TGTGCCAGCAGCCAATTTAGGCGGGAGTCCTCTAGCACAGATACGCAGTATTTT.

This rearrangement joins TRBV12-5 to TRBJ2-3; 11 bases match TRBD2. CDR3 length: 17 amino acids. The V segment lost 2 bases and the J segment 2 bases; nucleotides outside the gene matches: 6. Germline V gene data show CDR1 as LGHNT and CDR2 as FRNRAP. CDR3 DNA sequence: TGTGCTAGTGGTTTGATGACTAGCGGGGTCTCCACAGATACGCAGTATTTT. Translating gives CASGLMTSGVSTDTQYF.

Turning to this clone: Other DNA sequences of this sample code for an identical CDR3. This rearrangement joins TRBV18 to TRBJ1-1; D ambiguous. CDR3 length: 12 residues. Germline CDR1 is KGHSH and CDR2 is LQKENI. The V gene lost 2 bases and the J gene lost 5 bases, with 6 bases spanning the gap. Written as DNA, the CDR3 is TGTGCCAGCTCACCATCAGGAACTGAAGCTTTCTTT. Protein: CASSPSGTEAFF.

The CDR3 spells CASSLSAGVTGELFF. DNA for the CDR3: TGCGCCAGCAGCTTGTCTGCGGGGGTAACCGGGGAGCTGTTTTTT. The rearrangement joins TRBV5-1 to TRBJ2-2; TRBD2 matches 7 bases. The CDR3 spans 15 residues. CDR1 and CDR2 (germline): SGHRS, YFSETQ. The V gene end was trimmed by 1 base and the J gene end by 5 bases; junction bases not matched to a gene: 5.

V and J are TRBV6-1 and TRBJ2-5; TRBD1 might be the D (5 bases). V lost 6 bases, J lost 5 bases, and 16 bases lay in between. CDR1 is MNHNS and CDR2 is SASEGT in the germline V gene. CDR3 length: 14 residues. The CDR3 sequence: CASRGVQGRETQYF. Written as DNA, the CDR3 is TGTGCCAGCAGAGGCGTGCAGGGAAGGGAGACCCAGTACTTC.

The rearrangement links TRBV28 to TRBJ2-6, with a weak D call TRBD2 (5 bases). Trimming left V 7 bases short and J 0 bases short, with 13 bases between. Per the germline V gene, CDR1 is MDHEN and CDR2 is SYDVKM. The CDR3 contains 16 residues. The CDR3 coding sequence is TGTGCCAGCATCCCACGAGGGCACTCTGGGGCCAACGTCCTGACTTTC. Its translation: CASIPRGHSGANVLTF.